The 20 T cell receptor beta chains given below trace back to one sample, sequenced in a study of blood T cell repertoires in COVID-19. Some clones are missing from TCRdb's copy, which holds only in-frame ones; the method was immunoSEQ multiplex PCR. The repertoire holds tens of thousands of clones, about 86% seen once, with around 5.7% in the top ten. Sequenced: peripheral blood. The receptors stem from a woman of 80 years or more with acute or convalescent COVID-19.

This sequence joins TRBV18 and TRBJ1-3, with 7 bases lining up with TRBD1. The junction had 6 bases not matched to a gene; V was cut back by 4 bases and J by 0 bases. Germline lookup yields CDR1 KGHSH and CDR2 LQKENI. CDR3 size: 16 residues. This CDR3 is CASSRGTENSGNTIYF. CDR3 in DNA: TGTGCCAGCTCACGAGGGACAGAAAACTCTGGAAACACCATATATTTT.

This clone appeared a single time. The chain employs TRBV2 and TRBJ2-2; possibly TRBD1 for D (5 bases). V lost 6 bases to trimming and J lost 1 base, with 12 bases between them. The CDR3 contains 15 residues. The germline V gene encodes CDR1 SNHLY and CDR2 FYNNEI. Here the CDR3 DNA reads TGTGCCAGCAGGATACAGGCGATGAACACCGGGGAGCTGTTTTTT. Translating it yields CASRIQAMNTGELFF.

The chain uses TRBV11-1 and TRBJ1-2; 7 bases align to TRBD1. The germline CDR1 and CDR2 sequences are SGHAT and FQDESV (reference sequence). The CDR3 contains 14 residues. The V and J ends lost 0 bases and 6 bases, in that order; junction bases with no gene match: 4. For the CDR3, the DNA is TGTGCCAGCAGCTTAGCCCGACAGGGCCATGGCTACACCTTC. Translating gives CASSLARQGHGYTF.

This rearrangement joins TRBV10-3 to TRBJ1-1, with TRBD1 matching over 9 bases. Unmatched junction bases numbered 9, after V lost 3 bases and J lost 4 bases. The CDR3 runs to 16 residues. Germline CDR1 is ENHRY and CDR2 is SYGVKD. This CDR3 is CAISDSKRQGGTEAFF. CDR3 coding DNA: TGTGCCATCAGTGATTCGAAAAGACAGGGGGGCACTGAAGCTTTCTTT.

The chain combines TRBV10-1 with TRBJ2-1; 10 nucleotides align to TRBD2. Germline values: CDR1 WNHNN, CDR2 SYGVQD (reference sequence). This CDR3 has 16 residues. The J segment lost 5 bases and the V segment lost 0 bases, leaving 4 bases of the junction unmatched. CDR3 protein: CASSESLAGAHNEQFF. The CDR3 region has the DNA TGCGCCAGCAGTGAGTCGCTAGCGGGGGCCCACAATGAGCAGTTCTTC.

CDR3 DNA sequence: TGCGCCAGCAGCCCCAACGACAGGGGGTCCTACGAGCAGTACTTC. Translated, it gives CASSPNDRGSYEQYF. This chain uses TRBV4-1 with TRBJ2-7; TRBD1 agrees at 9 bases. The CDR3 runs 15 residues. Germline CDR1 is MGHRA and CDR2 is YSYEKL. Trimming took 4 bases from V and 1 from J; bases not matched to a gene: 5.

This clone was counted only a few times. CDR3 DNA sequence: TGTGCCAGCAGACGAGCAGGGGGTGGGACTGAAGCTTTCTTT. Encoded protein: CASRRAGGGTEAFF. The genes are TRBV25-1 and TRBJ1-1; 7 bases line up with TRBD1. The ends lost 6 bases at V and 5 bases at J; junction bases unmatched: 9. CDR1 and CDR2 (germline): MGHDK, SYGVNS. This CDR3 spans 14 amino acids.

This clone was picked up a small number of times. The chain recombines TRBV7-2 with TRBJ2-5, with 8 bases identical to TRBD2. Germline V gives CDR1 SGHTA, CDR2 FQGNSA. V shed 0 bases, J shed 5 bases, and the junction held 2 bases outside the gene matches. The CDR3 extends over 14 amino acids. This chain's CDR3 is CASSLAGGGETQYF. For the CDR3, the DNA is TGTGCCAGCAGCTTAGCGGGCGGGGGGGAGACCCAGTACTTC.

CDR3 protein: CASSAGTGQGNEKLFF. In DNA, the CDR3 is TGTGCCAGCAGTGCAGGGACAGGGCAGGGTAATGAAAAACTGTTTTTT. The chain is built from TRBV6-1 and TRBJ1-4; 9 bases are a match to TRBD1. After removal of 4 bases from V and 4 bases from J, the junction contained 7 bases not matched to a gene. The CDR3 length is 16 residues. The germline CDR1 and CDR2 sequences are MNHNS and SASEGT.

This clone was seen only a few times. This chain connects TRBV11-2 to TRBJ1-1; no firm D call. V was cut by 5 bases and J by 1 base, with 8 bases left in between. CDR3 length: 13 amino acids. Germline V gene sequence: CDR1 SGHAT, CDR2 FQNNGV. The CDR3 loop reads CASSPNTNTEAFF. CDR3 sequence (DNA): TGTGCCAGCAGCCCGAACACGAACACTGAAGCTTTCTTT. The complete variable domain, with remaining parts taken from reference TRBV11-2 and TRBJ1-1, reads EAGVAQSPRYKIIEKRQSVAFWCNPISGHATLYWYQQILGQGPKLLIQFQNNGVVDDSQLPKDRFSAERLKGVDSTLKIQPAKLEDSAVYLCASSPNTNTEAFFGQGTRLTVV.

V is TRBV3-1 (or the pseudogene TRBV3-2) and J is TRBJ1-1, with unresolved D. Trimming left V 0 bases short and J 2 bases short, with 10 bases between. The CDR3 sequence is 15 residues long. Germline V gene data show CDR1 as LGHDT and CDR2 as YNNKEL (reference sequence). CDR3: CASSQDVRENTEAFF. The CDR3 DNA is TGTGCCAGCAGCCAAGATGTACGGGAAAACACTGAAGCTTTCTTT.

The V call is TRBV12-3 or TRBV12-4, the J call TRBJ2-1; D might be TRBD1 (5 bases). V lost 1 base and J lost 6, with 7 bases in between. This CDR3 contains 13 residues. CDR3 coding DNA: TGTGCCAGCAGTTTAGAAAGGGGCAATGAGCAGTTCTTC. Its translation: CASSLERGNEQFF.

This chain joins TRBV18 and TRBJ2-1, with 13 bases fitting TRBD2. This CDR3 contains 15 residues. The V segment lost 3 bases and the J segment 8 bases; nucleotides outside the gene matches: 4. From germline, CDR1 is KGHSH and CDR2 LQKENI. CDR3 nucleotides: TGTGCCAGCTCACCGGGACTAGCGGGGACAGATGAGCAGTTCTTC. Protein product: CASSPGLAGTDEQFF.

The chain recombines TRBV6-1 with TRBJ1-6; 10 positions match TRBD1. V trimming: 3 bases; J trimming: 7 bases; junction bases outside the gene matches: 3. Germline CDR1 and CDR2: MNHNS and SASEGT. CDR3 length: 15 amino acids. The CDR3 DNA reads TGTGCCAGCAGTGATCTGGGACAGGGGAATTCACCCCTCCACTTT. This translates into CASSDLGQGNSPLHF.

The chain links TRBV20-1 to TRBJ1-1; D is possibly TRBD1 (5 bases). This CDR3 has 11 residues. CDR1 and CDR2 (germline): DFQATT, SNEGSKA (reference sequence). With 5 bases removed from V and 5 bases from J, the gap between germline ends came to 9 bases. The CDR3 coding sequence is TGCAGTGCTCCAGGGCGTACTGAAGCTTTCTTT. Residues: CSAPGRTEAFF.

The V call is TRBV10-3, the J call TRBJ2-3, with 7 positions matching TRBD2. V lost 4 bases, J lost 6 bases, and 10 bases stayed unmatched. The length of the CDR3 is 15 residues. Germline lookup yields CDR1 ENHRY and CDR2 SYGVKD. Here the CDR3 DNA reads TGTGCCATCAGTGCTAGCGGAGCCTTAGCTGATACGCAGTATTTT. It yields the protein CAISASGALADTQYF.

This chain's CDR3 is CASSRTENYGYTF. CDR3 sequence (DNA): TGTGCCAGCAGTAGAACCGAGAACTATGGCTACACCTTC. This rearrangement joins TRBV6-5 to TRBJ1-2, with unresolved D. The germline V and J ends were trimmed by 5 bases and 2 bases, with 9 bases remaining between them. Looked up from germline, CDR1 is MNHEY and CDR2 is SVGAGI. This CDR3 has 13 amino acids.

The chain is built from TRBV5-1 and TRBJ2-5; D is possibly TRBD1 (6 bases). V was pared by 1 base and J by 3 bases, with 10 bases between. Germline values: CDR1 SGHRS, CDR2 YFSETQ. This CDR3 contains 14 residues. CDR3 in amino acids: CASSLIQGKETQYF. The CDR3, as DNA: TGCGCCAGCAGCTTGATACAGGGAAAAGAGACCCAGTACTTC.

CDR3 in DNA: TGTGCCAGCAGTGAGGGGACAGGGGGCGGGGAGCAGTACTTC. Protein product: CASSEGTGGGEQYF. The gene calls are TRBV6-1 and TRBJ2-7; 12 bases match TRBD1. CDR3 length: 14 residues. V dropped 3 bases and J dropped 7; count of bases not matched to a gene: 4. Germline CDR1 reads MNHNS; CDR2 reads SASEGT.

This clone occurred once. The same CDR3 also results from other DNA sequences found in this sample. CDR3 protein: CASSPSDRGLPLAGGPPFYEQYF. The CDR3 DNA follows: TGCGCCAGCAGTCCTTCGGACAGGGGGCTTCCTTTAGCGGGGGGGCCTCCCTTCTACGAGCAGTACTTC. V usage is TRBV23-1 and J usage is TRBJ2-7; D possibly matches TRBD1 or TRBD2 (11 bases each). TRBV23-1 is sorted into the ORF group, with uncertain function. The CDR3 totals 23 residues. Trimming pared 4 bases from V and 3 bases from J, leaving 40 bases between.